This T cell receptor beta chain was observed in a study of T cell responses to AZD1222 COVID-19 vaccine. Produced via immunoSEQ multiplex PCR; TCRdb's table is partial and in-frame only. This sample yields about 160,000 clones, of which 90% are seen a single time; around 3.1% belongs to the top ten. Study results and limitations: Donors were mostly white British, more females; clonal diversity possibly underestimated. Baseline antibody screening turned up just a handful of seropositive AZD1222 recipients. In the spike-specific TCR repertoire, nearly half reportedly target unmutated variant regions.

Timing groups of about 4 and about 12 weeks for second doses were pooled. V was pared by 5 bases and J by 0 bases, with 9 bases of the junction left unmatched. Germline V gives CDR1 LGHNA, CDR2 YNFKEQ. There are 17 residues in the CDR3. This clone was counted a single time. Its antigen is undetermined. The sequence was collected from an adult who received the AZD1222 COVID-19 vaccine. This chain uses TRBV4-2 with TRBJ2-3; TRBD2 aligns across 9 bases. The specimen was peripheral blood, collected 28 days after the second AZD1222 dose. The CDR3 DNA reads TGTGCCAGCAGCTTGCGTGGACTAGCGACCAGCACAGATACGCAGTATTTT. As protein: CASSLRGLATSTDTQYF.